This TCR beta chain was found in a study of cytomegalovirus exposure and HLA in healthy donors. A multiplex PCR was run with 60 Vbeta primers and 13 Jbeta primers. TCRdb's copy holds only in-frame clones and misses some; the assay was immunoSEQ multiplex PCR. The sample holds over 150,000 clones, 65% to 85% seen once. Trimming shortened V by 3 bases and J by 8 bases, and 13 bases separated the two germline ends. Germline V CDR1 and CDR2: MGHDK, SYGVNS. The CDR3 consists of 13 residues. The V and J genes are TRBV25-1 and TRBJ1-2, with D possibly being TRBD1 (5 bases). This clonotype originated in a man between 60 and 70 years old in good health and CMV-seronegative. Input material: PBMCs. The CDR3 is CASSDRQRGGYTF. CDR3 sequence (DNA): TGTGCCAGCAGTGACAGACAGAGAGGCGGCTACACCTTC.